The source of this T cell receptor beta chain is a study of blood T cell repertoires in COVID-19. Across the whole study: The United States, Italy and Spain were the sources of the acute and convalescent COVID-19 samples.

Using immunoSEQ multiplex PCR, the repertoire was profiled, and TCRdb retains in-frame clones only, with some absent. This table holds fewer than 200,000 clones, about four fifths found once. In terms of age and location, participants ranged from roughly 18 to 100 years and lived in about 25 US areas. Participants' own reports of clinical history determined their cohort assignment. Cohort 3 donors counted as recovered after two negative PCRs, clearance, or resolved symptoms. V lost 5 bases and J 6 bases, leaving 17 bases between the germline ends. Germline lookup yields CDR1 LNHDA and CDR2 SQIVND (reference sequence). This CDR3 spans 15 amino acids.

Sequencing was performed on PBMCs or T cells enriched from blood (not recorded which). The source of this sequence is a man between 45 and 60 years old who had recovered from COVID-19. The V and J genes are TRBV19 and TRBJ1-5; D unresolved. CDR3 sequence reads: CASSLTSGSGQPQHF. The CDR3 coding sequence is TGTGCCAGTAGTTTGACCAGCGGATCGGGTCAGCCCCAGCATTTT.